This paragraph covers one TCR beta chain sequence. This clone has a handful of counts. Its antigen specificity is not known. Qualities for individual bases were not recorded, and no much larger clone is one base off. From each donor, a single peripheral blood sample of roughly 0.11 L on average was drawn into heparinised tubes. A BD FACSAria II was used to sort naive, central memory, regulatory and stem cell-like memory CD4+ T cells with a panel that included CD45RO, CCR7, CD25, CD127, CD95 and CD27. Purity was above 95% for every sorted population. Right away, PBMCs were isolated by Lymphoprep density gradient centrifugation and were stained directly, with no culture step. To minimize batch effects, samples were stained and sorted in pairs, one healthy donor with one patient per experiment. The entire amount of isolated RNA was reverse transcribed using the High Capacity cDNA Reverse Transcription Kit, so the sequenced TCRB transcripts were expressed ones. Deep immunoSEQ sequencing was performed on naive, central memory and regulatory T cell samples, with an average of roughly 3.3 million total reads per sample. Sorted cells were lysed in RLT buffer, and RNA was extracted using DNase-treated RNeasy Micro or Mini kits according to cell number. Each cell subset was processed separately to prevent cross-contamination, with patient and healthy donor samples processed together. TCRB sequences were amplified from cDNA with the immunoSEQ multiplex PCR, producing 87-bp fragments spanning the CDR3 region. Sequencing of the amplicons was done on the Illumina HiSeq platform. The authors' analysis ran thus. PCR bias was computationally corrected using synthetic template baselines, reads within Hamming distance 2 were collapsed, and singletons that could not be merged were discarded. Reads were aligned against IMGT to assign V, D and J genes, CDR3 length and insertions or deletions at six rearrangement sites. Within each subset, clonotype counts were normalized to sorted cell number, after which true diversity and Gini coefficients were computed with the tcR R package. Repertoire sharing was quantified using the overlap coefficient calculated on TCRB nucleotide sequences. Out-of-frame TCRB sequences from naive cells were analyzed as a proxy for the pre-selection repertoire. The source is immuneACCESS, and TCRdb retained only in-frame sequences with V and J called. Part of the clones is not carried over; for the studies checked, unresolved V genes explain less than half of this, and the remainder is unexplained. That table furnishes V, J and clone size, whereas the DNA furnished D and trimming. Counted in this sample were roughly 330,000 clones; roughly 13% of them appeared once. Roughly 0.015% of the sample is taken by the ten largest.

This sample is drawn from a study of beta chain features in type 1 diabetes (dated by TCRdb to the late 2010s). Background for the entire study: Mean age, gender distribution, total cell number and subset yield were not different between patients and healthy donors. In the study, recently diagnosed type 1 diabetes patients and matched healthy donors were compared on the TCRB repertoires of their sorted circulating CD4+ T cell subsets. Regulatory and stem cell-like memory subsets were obtained from only 8 patients and roughly eight healthy donors, while naive and central memory subsets were obtained from all 30 or so donors. A total of some 110 million sorted cells were examined across all samples, and a strong correlation was observed between cell number per subset and RNA yield. Results the study describes overall, beyond this receptor: Because cDNA was sequenced instead of genomic DNA, activated cells with high expression could be over-represented, although the groups did not differ in activation or CD3 levels. Because the HLA sub-analyses included only small numbers of individuals, any influence of HLA type on TCRB rearrangement was left unresolved. At VDJ recombination sites, patients with type 1 diabetes made fewer insertions and deleted more nucleotides, a pattern implying thymic rearrangement abnormalities. Naive, central memory and regulatory TCRB repertoires appeared to be more similar among patients than among healthy donors. In all four CD4+ subsets, TCRB CDR3 length was moderately but significantly shorter in type 1 diabetes patients. PCR may preferentially amplify shorter templates, but because patient and control samples were amplified and corrected together, any resulting skew would affect both groups equally.

Reading from cysteine to phenylalanine, the CDR3 counts 15 amino acids. The retained sequence is limited to the CDR3, 45 bases, with the frame set at the first base. According to the germline V gene (reference sequence), CDR1 reads SEHNR and CDR2 reads FQNEAQ. V lost 5 bases and J lost 5 bases, and the count of bases not matched to a germline gene is 8. The chain employs TRBV7-9 and TRBJ1-1, and TRBD1 matches 10 of the central bases. The receptor's source is a woman in her late teens or twenties with type 1 diabetes. Material: naive CD4+ T cells from blood. The cell subset or site label, as the study defines it: true naive CD4+ T cells. The nucleotide sequence reads TGTGCCAGCAGCCGCGGGACAGGGGTTGGAACTGAAGCTTTCTTT. Translated, it reads CASSRGTGVGTEAFF.